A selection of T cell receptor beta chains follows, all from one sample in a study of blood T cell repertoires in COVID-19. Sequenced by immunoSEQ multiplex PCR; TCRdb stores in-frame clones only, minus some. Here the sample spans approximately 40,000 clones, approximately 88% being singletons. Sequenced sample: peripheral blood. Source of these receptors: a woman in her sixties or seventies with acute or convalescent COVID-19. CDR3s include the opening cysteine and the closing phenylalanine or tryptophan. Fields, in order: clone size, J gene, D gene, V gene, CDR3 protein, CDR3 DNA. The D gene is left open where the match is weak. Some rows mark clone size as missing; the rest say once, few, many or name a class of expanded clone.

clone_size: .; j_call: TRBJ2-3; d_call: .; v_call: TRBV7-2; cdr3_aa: CASTPWEQSGDTQYF; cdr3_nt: TGTGCCAGCACCCCGTGGGAGCAGAGTGGGGATACGCAGTATTTT
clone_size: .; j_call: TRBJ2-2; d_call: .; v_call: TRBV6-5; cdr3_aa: CASRPAGFTGELFF; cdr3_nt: TGTGCCAGCAGGCCCGCGGGATTCACCGGGGAGCTGTTTTTT
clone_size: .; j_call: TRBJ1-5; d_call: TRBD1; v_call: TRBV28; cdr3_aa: CASSLGGRGNQPQHF; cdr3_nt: TGTGCCAGCAGTTTAGGGGGCAGGGGGAATCAGCCCCAGCATTTT
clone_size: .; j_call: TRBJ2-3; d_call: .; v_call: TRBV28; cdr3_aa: CASGSAEGDTQYF; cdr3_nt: TGTGCCAGCGGGAGCGCGGAGGGGGATACGCAGTATTTT
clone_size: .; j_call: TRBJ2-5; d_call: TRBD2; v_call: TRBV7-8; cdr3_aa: CASSLVERGAKETQYF; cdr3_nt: TGTGCCAGCAGCTTAGTAGAGCGGGGGGCCAAAGAGACCCAGTACTTC
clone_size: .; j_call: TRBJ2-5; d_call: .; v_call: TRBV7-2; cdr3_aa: CASSLGQAETQYF; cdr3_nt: TGTGCCAGCAGCTTAGGACAGGCAGAGACCCAGTACTTC
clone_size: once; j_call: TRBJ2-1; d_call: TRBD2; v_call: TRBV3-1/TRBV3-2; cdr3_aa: CASSALAGGGNEQFF; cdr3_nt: TGTGCCAGCAGCGCACTAGCGGGAGGGGGCAATGAGCAGTTCTTC
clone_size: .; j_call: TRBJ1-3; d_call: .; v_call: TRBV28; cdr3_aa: CLIRDTSGNTIYF; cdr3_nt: TGCTTGATCCGGGACACCTCTGGAAACACCATATATTTT
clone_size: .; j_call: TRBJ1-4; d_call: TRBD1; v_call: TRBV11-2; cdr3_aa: CASSKDRVSEKLFF; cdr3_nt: TGTGCCAGCAGCAAAGACAGGGTTAGTGAAAAACTGTTTTTT
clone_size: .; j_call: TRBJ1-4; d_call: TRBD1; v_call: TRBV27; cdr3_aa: CASSLQGAGEKLFF; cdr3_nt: TGTGCCAGCAGTCTACAGGGGGCAGGTGAAAAACTGTTTTTT
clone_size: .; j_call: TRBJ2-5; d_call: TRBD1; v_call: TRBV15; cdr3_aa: CASTQGDGPHGLETQYF; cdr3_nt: TGTGCCTCCACACAGGGGGATGGACCGCATGGATTGGAGACCCAGTACTTC
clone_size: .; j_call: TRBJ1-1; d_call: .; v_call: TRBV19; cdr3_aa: CASMGFRAGEAFF; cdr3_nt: TGTGCCAGTATGGGGTTTAGGGCAGGGGAAGCTTTCTTT
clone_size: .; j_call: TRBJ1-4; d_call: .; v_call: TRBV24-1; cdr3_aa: CATSGALNEKLFF; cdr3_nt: TGTGCCACCAGTGGGGCCCTTAATGAAAAACTGTTTTTT
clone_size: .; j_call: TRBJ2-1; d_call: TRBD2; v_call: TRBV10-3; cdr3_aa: CAISESNAGGNEQFF; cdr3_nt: TGTGCCATCAGTGAGTCGAATGCGGGAGGCAATGAGCAGTTCTTC
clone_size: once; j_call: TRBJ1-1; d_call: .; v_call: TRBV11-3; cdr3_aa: CASSSAIQMNTEAFF; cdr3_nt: TGTGCCAGCAGTTCAGCGATTCAGATGAACACTGAAGCTTTCTTT
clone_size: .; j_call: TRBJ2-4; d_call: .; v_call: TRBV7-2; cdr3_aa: CASTPPGRYIQYF; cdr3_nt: TGTGCCAGCACCCCCCCCGGTCGTTACATTCAGTACTTC
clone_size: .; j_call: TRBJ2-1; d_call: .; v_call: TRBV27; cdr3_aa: CASSFARGRGSEQFF; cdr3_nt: TGTGCCAGCAGTTTCGCCAGGGGGCGCGGGAGTGAGCAGTTCTTC
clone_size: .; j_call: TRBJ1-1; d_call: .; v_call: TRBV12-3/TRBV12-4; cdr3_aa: CASSFWGRTEAFF; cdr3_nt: TGTGCCAGCAGTTTTTGGGGGAGGACTGAAGCTTTCTTT
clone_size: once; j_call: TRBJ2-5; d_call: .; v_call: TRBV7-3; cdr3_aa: CASSFRNGEAQYF; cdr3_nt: TGTGCCAGCAGCTTCCGCAACGGAGAGGCCCAGTACTTC
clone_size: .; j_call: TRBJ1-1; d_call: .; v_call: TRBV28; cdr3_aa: CASSERGKITEAFF; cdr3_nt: TGTGCCAGCAGTGAGAGAGGTAAAATCACTGAAGCTTTCTTT
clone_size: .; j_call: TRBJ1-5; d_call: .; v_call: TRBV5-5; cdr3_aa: CASSLGSSGDQPQHF; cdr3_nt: TGTGCCAGCAGTTTAGGTTCGTCGGGGGATCAGCCCCAGCATTTT
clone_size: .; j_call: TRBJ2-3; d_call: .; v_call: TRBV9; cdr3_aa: CASSVRSTSTDTQYF; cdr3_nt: TGTGCCAGCAGCGTACGATCCACTAGCACAGATACGCAGTATTTT
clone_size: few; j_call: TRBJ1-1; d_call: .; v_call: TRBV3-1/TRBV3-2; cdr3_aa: CASSHDREAFF; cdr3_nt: TGTGCCAGCAGCCACGACAGGGAAGCTTTCTTT
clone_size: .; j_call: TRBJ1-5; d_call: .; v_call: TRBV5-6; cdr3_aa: CASSLGAGNQPQHF; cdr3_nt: TGTGCCAGCAGCTTGGGGGCTGGCAATCAGCCCCAGCATTTT
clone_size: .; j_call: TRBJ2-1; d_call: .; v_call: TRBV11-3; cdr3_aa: CASSETRVHEQFF; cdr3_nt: TGTGCCAGCAGCGAGACTAGAGTTCATGAGCAGTTCTTC
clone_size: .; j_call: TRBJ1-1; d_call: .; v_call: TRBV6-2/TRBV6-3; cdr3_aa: CASSYLWPWNTEAFF; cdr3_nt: TGTGCCAGCAGTTACCTTTGGCCATGGAACACTGAAGCTTTCTTT
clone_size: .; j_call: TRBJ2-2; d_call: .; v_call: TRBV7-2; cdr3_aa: CASSLAGPFNTGELFF; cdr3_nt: TGTGCCAGCAGCTTGGCGGGACCTTTTAACACCGGGGAGCTGTTTTTT
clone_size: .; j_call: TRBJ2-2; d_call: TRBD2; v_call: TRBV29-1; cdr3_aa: CSVEDRGRTSGSGTGELFF; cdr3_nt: TGCAGCGTTGAAGATCGTGGGAGGACTAGCGGGAGTGGCACCGGGGAGCTGTTTTTT
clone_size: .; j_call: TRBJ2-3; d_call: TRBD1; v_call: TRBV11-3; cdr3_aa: CASSRQGAGTDTQYF; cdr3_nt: TGTGCCAGCAGTCGCCAGGGGGCGGGGACAGATACGCAGTATTTT
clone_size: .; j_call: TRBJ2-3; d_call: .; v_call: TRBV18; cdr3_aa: CASSPPRAGPSTDTQYF; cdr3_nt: TGTGCCAGCTCACCACCACGCGCGGGACCTAGCACAGATACGCAGTATTTT
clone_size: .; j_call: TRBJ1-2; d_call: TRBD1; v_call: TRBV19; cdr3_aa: CASTIGEGQGPYGYTF; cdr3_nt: TGTGCCAGTACCATTGGGGAGGGACAGGGACCCTATGGCTACACCTTC
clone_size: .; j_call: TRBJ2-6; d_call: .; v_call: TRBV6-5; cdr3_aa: CAGGASFRANVLTF; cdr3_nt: TGTGCCGGCGGGGCTTCCTTTAGGGCCAACGTCCTGACTTTC
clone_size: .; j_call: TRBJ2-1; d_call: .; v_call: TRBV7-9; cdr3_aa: CASSPGTPLSEQFF; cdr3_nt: TGTGCCAGCAGCCCCGGGACTCCATTGAGTGAGCAGTTCTTC
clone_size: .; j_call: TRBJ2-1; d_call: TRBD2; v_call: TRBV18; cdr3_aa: CASSPPLIAGGEYNEQFF; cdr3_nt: TGTGCCAGCTCACCACCGTTAATAGCGGGAGGAGAATACAATGAGCAGTTCTTC
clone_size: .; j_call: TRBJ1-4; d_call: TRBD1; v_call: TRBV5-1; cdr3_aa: CASSLGQGYEKLFF; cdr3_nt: TGCGCCAGCAGCTTGGGACAGGGGTATGAAAAACTGTTTTTT
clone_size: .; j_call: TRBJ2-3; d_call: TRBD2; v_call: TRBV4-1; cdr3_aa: CASSLGRSGQSTDTQYF; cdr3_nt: TGCGCCAGCAGCCTGGGCCGTAGCGGGCAGAGCACAGATACGCAGTATTTT
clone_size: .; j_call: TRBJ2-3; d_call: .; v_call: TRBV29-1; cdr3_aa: CSGETSTDTQYF; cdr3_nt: TGCAGCGGGGAGACTAGCACAGATACGCAGTATTTT
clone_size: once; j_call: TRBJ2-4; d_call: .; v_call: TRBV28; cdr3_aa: CASSLNGQGGKNIQYF; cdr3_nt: TGTGCCAGCAGTTTGAATGGGCAGGGGGGCAAAAACATTCAGTACTTC
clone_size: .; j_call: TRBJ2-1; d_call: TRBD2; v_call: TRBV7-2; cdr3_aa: CASSPTSGSGDEQFF; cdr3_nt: TGTGCCAGCAGCCCCACTAGCGGGAGCGGCGATGAGCAGTTCTTC
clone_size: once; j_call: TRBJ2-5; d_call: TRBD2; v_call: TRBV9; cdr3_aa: CASSVISGDQETQYF; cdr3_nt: TGTGCCAGCAGCGTAATCAGCGGGGACCAAGAGACCCAGTACTTC
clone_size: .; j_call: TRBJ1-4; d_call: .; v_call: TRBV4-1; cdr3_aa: CASSQDPAGQEKLFF; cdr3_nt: TGCGCCAGCAGCCAAGATCCGGCAGGGCAGGAAAAACTGTTTTTT
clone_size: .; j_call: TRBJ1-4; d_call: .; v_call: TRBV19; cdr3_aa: CASSRGRPTNEKLFF; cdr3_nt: TGTGCCAGTAGTAGGGGCAGACCAACTAATGAAAAACTGTTTTTT